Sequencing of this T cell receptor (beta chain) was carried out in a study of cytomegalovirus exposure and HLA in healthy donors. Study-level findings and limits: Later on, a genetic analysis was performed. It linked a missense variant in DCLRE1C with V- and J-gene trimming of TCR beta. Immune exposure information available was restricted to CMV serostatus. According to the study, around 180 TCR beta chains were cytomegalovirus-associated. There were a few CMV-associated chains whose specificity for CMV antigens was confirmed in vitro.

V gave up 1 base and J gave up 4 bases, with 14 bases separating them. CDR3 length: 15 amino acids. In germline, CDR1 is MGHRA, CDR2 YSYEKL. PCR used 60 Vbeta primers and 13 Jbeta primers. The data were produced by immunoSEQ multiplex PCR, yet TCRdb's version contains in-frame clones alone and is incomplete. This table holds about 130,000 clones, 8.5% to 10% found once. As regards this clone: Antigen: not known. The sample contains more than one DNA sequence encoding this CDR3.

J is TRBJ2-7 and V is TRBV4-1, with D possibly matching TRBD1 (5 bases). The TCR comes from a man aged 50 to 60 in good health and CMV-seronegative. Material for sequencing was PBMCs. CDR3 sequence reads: CASSQVTGSNYEQYF. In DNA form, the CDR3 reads TGCGCCAGCAGCCAAGTCACAGGCTCAAATTACGAGCAGTACTTC.